The entry that follows covers one T cell receptor beta chain sequence. Its antigen is not identified. V dropped 2 bases and J dropped 4; count of bases not matched to a gene: 6. The CDR3 runs 16 residues. The germline V gene encodes CDR1 KGHDR and CDR2 SFDVKD. The data were obtained in a study of metastatic and nonmetastatic thyroid tumors. Study at large: Comparative analysis of repertoires was undertaken across blood and tumor or nodule tissue obtained from malignant and benign thyroid patients. Notes on the study in general: Relative to benign nodules, malignant thyroid tumors were reportedly characterized by significantly elevated TCR beta diversity in blood and tumor.

No patient received treatment before thyroid surgery. Original analysis: It was from CDR3 differences across clinicopathological groups that a distant-metastasis classifier for papillary thyroid cancer was built. TCRdb re-clonotyped the PCR reads through MiXCR. It is TCRdb's table, rather than the study itself, that gives the V and J calls and clone size. The profile covers approximately 32,000 clones, with around 33% appearing a single time and around 15% taken by the ten largest. Specimen: tumor tissue. This clonotype was sampled from a female donor with papillary thyroid cancer or a benign thyroid nodule (not recorded which). Some clones in this sample may be carry-over from other donors' samples. The chain links TRBV24-1 to TRBJ2-5; 10 bases map to TRBD2. The CDR3 loop is CATSDSVAGGGETQYF. In DNA form, the CDR3 reads TGTGCCACCAGTGATTCCGTAGCGGGAGGAGGAGAGACCCAGTACTTC.